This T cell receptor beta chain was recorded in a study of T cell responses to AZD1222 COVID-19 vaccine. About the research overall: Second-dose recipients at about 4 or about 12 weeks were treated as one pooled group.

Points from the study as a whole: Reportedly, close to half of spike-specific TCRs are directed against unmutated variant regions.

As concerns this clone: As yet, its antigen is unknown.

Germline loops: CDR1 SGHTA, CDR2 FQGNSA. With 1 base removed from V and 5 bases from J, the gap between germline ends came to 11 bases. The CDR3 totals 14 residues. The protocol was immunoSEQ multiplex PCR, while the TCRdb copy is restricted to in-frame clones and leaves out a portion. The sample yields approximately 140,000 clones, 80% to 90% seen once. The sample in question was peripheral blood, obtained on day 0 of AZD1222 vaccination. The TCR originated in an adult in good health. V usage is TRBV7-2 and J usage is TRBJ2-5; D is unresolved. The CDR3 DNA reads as TGTGCCAGCAGCTTAGTCTCGGTTCCGGAGACCCAGTACTTC. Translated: CASSLVSVPETQYF.